Listed here are 18 T cell receptor beta chains from one sample, sequenced in a study of early T cells in non-severe SARS-CoV-2 infection. TCRdb recomputed calls from the 5' RACE reads with MiXCR, one row per CDR3 protein. The profile shows about 44,000 distinct CDR3 sequences, around 6% of them singletons. What was sequenced was whole blood. The source is an adult who was a healthcare worker with PCR-confirmed SARS-CoV-2 infection or an uninfected control (not recorded which).

At least ten counts were recorded for this clonotype. The V call is TRBV27, the J call TRBJ2-1, with no clear D. Germline V gives CDR1 MNHEY, CDR2 SMNVEV (reference sequence). Between the trimmed V and J ends, which lost 3 bases and 5 bases, there was a span of 11 bases. This CDR3 has 14 residues. In DNA form, the CDR3 reads TGTGCCAGCAGTTTCGTTGGCCTAAACAATGAGCAGTTCTTC. Its protein is CASSFVGLNNEQFF.

The chain is built from TRBV20-1 and TRBJ1-5; D gene unclear. CDR1 is DFQATT and CDR2 is SNEGSKA in the germline V gene (reference sequence). The length of the CDR3 is 13 residues. V lost 2 bases and J 0 bases, leaving 5 bases between the germline ends. The CDR3 bases are TGCAGTGCTAGAACAGATAGCAATCAGCCCCAGCATTTT. It codes for CSARTDSNQPQHF.

This clonotype was recorded at least ten times. The chain combines TRBV5-4 with TRBJ2-5; D is possibly TRBD1 (6 bases). This CDR3 contains 14 residues. The germline V gene has CDR1 SGHNT and CDR2 YYREEE (reference sequence). The V and J ends lost 3 bases and 3 bases respectively, with 12 bases between them. CDR3 region: CASSSTGTKETQYF. CDR3 nucleotide sequence: TGTGCCAGCAGCTCGACCGGGACAAAAGAGACCCAGTACTTC.

The gene calls are TRBV6-2 or TRBV6-3 and TRBJ2-1; D possibly corresponds to TRBD2 (6 bases). The germline V gene encodes CDR1 MNHEY and CDR2 SVGEGT. This CDR3 is 15 amino acids long. With 5 bases removed from V and 4 bases from J, the gap between germline ends came to 15 bases. The CDR3 here is CASSPRGGLYNEQFF. In DNA form, the CDR3 reads TGTGCCAGCAGTCCCAGAGGAGGGTTATACAATGAGCAGTTCTTC.

This clonotype was counted at least ten times. The CDR3 reads CASRRRTAPYEQYF. Here the CDR3 DNA reads TGTGCCAGCAGGAGACGGACGGCACCCTACGAGCAGTACTTC. This chain joins TRBV11-2 and TRBJ2-7; D gene ambiguous. The V gene's germline CDR1 is SGHAT and CDR2 FQNNGV. V shed 6 bases and J shed 2 bases, with 14 bases lying between them. This CDR3 has 14 residues.

In its sample, this clonotype was seen a few times. The DNA for the CDR3 is TGTGCCAGCAGTCCCGATCCCCGGCCACTCACAGATACGCAGTATTTT. Protein product: CASSPDPRPLTDTQYF. V usage is TRBV27 and J usage is TRBJ2-3; no reliable D call. The germline V gene encodes CDR1 MNHEY and CDR2 SMNVEV (reference sequence). The ends were cut back, 5 bases at V and 2 bases at J, with 17 bases in the middle. This CDR3 is 16 amino acids long.

This clonotype showed up just a few times. The chain recombines TRBV29-1 with TRBJ1-1; TRBD1 is a possible D gene (6 bases). CDR1 is SQVTM and CDR2 is ANQGSEA in the germline V gene. The CDR3 covers 15 residues. V was clipped by 0 bases and J by 4 bases, with 15 bases between them. The CDR3 here is CSVEDRGGDPTEAFF. The CDR3, as DNA: TGCAGCGTTGAAGATAGGGGGGGAGATCCCACTGAAGCTTTCTTT.

This clonotype was detected many times. The V gene is TRBV11-2, the J gene TRBJ2-3, with D perhaps TRBD2 (5 bases). The CDR3 extends over 17 amino acids. CDR1 is SGHAT and CDR2 is FQNNGV in the germline V gene. Trimming left V 4 bases short and J 2 bases short, with 19 bases between. This chain's CDR3 is CASSYGGPTDPTDTQYF. CDR3 coding DNA: TGTGCCAGCAGCTACGGAGGACCGACGGACCCCACAGATACGCAGTATTTT.

In this sample, this clonotype turned up many times. J is TRBJ2-1 and V is TRBV20-1, with 7 bases fitting TRBD1. CDR1 is DFQATT, CDR2 SNEGSKA, per germline (reference sequence). V lost 5 bases, J lost 0 bases, and 10 bases stayed unmatched. CDR3 length equals 16 residues. This CDR3 reads CSAQKDRPFSYNEQFF. The CDR3, as DNA: TGCAGTGCTCAAAAGGACAGGCCCTTCTCCTACAATGAGCAGTTCTTC.

Ten or more counts support this clonotype. The gene calls are TRBV5-4 and TRBJ1-4; D is ambiguous. V was pared by 0 bases and J by 10 bases, with 10 bases between. Germline lookup yields CDR1 SGHNT and CDR2 YYREEE (reference sequence). This CDR3 has 13 residues. In DNA, the CDR3 is TGTGCCAGCAGCTTGGATGAGGCCTCAAAACTGTTTTTT. Its translation: CASSLDEASKLFF.

This clonotype was picked up many times. V is TRBV30 and J is TRBJ2-4, with D perhaps TRBD2 (6 bases). Germline lookup yields CDR1 GTSNPN and CDR2 SVGIG (reference sequence). Trimming cost V 3 bases and J 1 base, with 7 bases left between them. The CDR3 consists of 13 residues. CDR3 DNA sequence: TGTGCCTGGAGGGAGGGGGCCAAAAACATTCAGTACTTC. This sequence encodes CAWREGAKNIQYF.

This clonotype was seen more than once but under ten times. The rearrangement links TRBV6-4 to TRBJ2-1, with 9 bases identical to TRBD2. The CDR3 totals 14 residues. Unmatched junction bases numbered 1, after V lost 2 bases and J lost 5 bases. Per germline, CDR1 MRHNA and CDR2 SNTAGT. CDR3 sequence: CASSDSGGHNEQFF. CDR3 nucleotides: TGTGCCAGCAGTGACAGCGGGGGGCACAATGAGCAGTTCTTC.

Within the sample, this clonotype is medium-sized. The chain recombines TRBV4-3 with TRBJ1-5; possibly TRBD1 for D (5 bases). The germline gives CDR1 LGHNA, CDR2 YSLEER. The CDR3 is made up of 16 amino acids. The V end lost 0 bases, the J end lost 2 bases, and 11 bases lay between the germline ends. CDR3 sequence (DNA): TGCGCCAGCAGCCAAGATCTTAGGGGAGGCAATCAGCCCCAGCATTTT. This codes for CASSQDLRGGNQPQHF.

This clonotype was observed a few times. The V and J genes are TRBV7-2 and TRBJ2-3; 7 bases fit TRBD2. Trimming cost V 5 bases and J 1 base; bases outside gene matches: 6. The length of the CDR3 is 15 residues. From germline, CDR1 is SGHTA and CDR2 FQGNSA. The chain's CDR3 is CASSLSGVGTDTQYF. DNA for the CDR3: TGTGCCAGCAGCCTAAGCGGGGTTGGCACAGATACGCAGTATTTT.

This clonotype came up many times. The chain joins TRBV5-1 to TRBJ2-7; D ambiguous. Germline lookup yields CDR1 SGHRS and CDR2 YFSETQ. Trimming took off 4 bases at V and 6 bases at J, with 17 bases between the two ends. There are 14 residues in the CDR3. The CDR3 region is CASSPANYGTEQYF. CDR3 in DNA: TGCGCCAGCAGCCCAGCGAATTACGGTACCGAGCAGTACTTC. Filled out from reference TRBV5-1 and TRBJ2-7, the complete variable domain reads KAGVTQTPRYLIKTRGQQVTLSCSPISGHRSVSWYQQTPGQGLQFLFEYFSETQRNKGNFPGRFSGRQFSNSRSEMNVSTLELGDSALYLCASSPANYGTEQYFGPGTRLTVT.

In its sample, this clonotype was seen many times. The chain carries TRBV24-1 and TRBJ2-1; the D gene is possibly TRBD2 (6 bases). The CDR3 extends over 11 amino acids. Germline V lookup: CDR1 KGHDR, CDR2 SFDVKD. V was clipped by 9 bases and J by 5 bases, with 7 bases between them. CDR3 sequence (DNA): TGTGCCACCCGCGGGGACAATGAGCAGTTCTTC. Protein: CATRGDNEQFF.

The rearrangement uses TRBV11-2 and TRBJ2-7; 9 nucleotides line up with TRBD1. CDR3 size: 16 residues. Germline CDR1 is SGHAT and CDR2 is FQNNGV. Unmatched junction bases numbered 17, after V lost 5 bases and J lost 9 bases. The chain's CDR3 is CASSPRSGVTGGGQYF. In DNA, the CDR3 is TGTGCCAGCAGCCCCCGGAGTGGGGTCACAGGGGGCGGGCAGTACTTC. Full variable domain (remainder filled in from reference TRBV11-2 and TRBJ2-7): EAGVAQSPRYKIIEKRQSVAFWCNPISGHATLYWYQQILGQGPKLLIQFQNNGVVDDSQLPKDRFSAERLKGVDSTLKIQPAKLEDSAVYLCASSPRSGVTGGGQYFGPGTRLTVT.

There are many counts of this clonotype. The V gene is TRBV20-1, the J gene TRBJ1-1, with TRBD1 as a possible D gene (6 bases). The germline gives CDR1 DFQATT, CDR2 SNEGSKA (reference sequence). The CDR3 extends over 14 amino acids. V was shortened by 6 bases and J by 6 bases, with 20 bases between the two germline ends. This chain's CDR3 is CSAPTGSGSSEAFF. The CDR3, as DNA: TGCAGTGCCCCGACAGGTAGCGGGAGCTCTGAAGCTTTCTTT.